The entry below gives a single TCR beta chain sequence along with its context. What it binds is not known. The CDR3 regions of TCR beta were amplified from RNA transcripts. The HTBI primer set was used in a first-round RT-PCR of the TCR CDR3. TCRdb ran MiXCR on the multiplex PCR reads and lists one entry per CDR3 protein. Of 500,000 to 650,000 distinct CDR3 sequences in the sample, 15% to 20% were seen once. Ophthalmopathy cases scored 3 or more on the Clinical Activity Score and 4 or more on NOSPECS grade, with duration below 3 months. This sample is part of a study of T cells in Graves' hyperthyroidism and ophthalmopathy. Germline V gene lookup returns CDR1 MNHEY and CDR2 SVGAGI. CDR3 length: 19 residues. After removal of 5 bases from V and 5 bases from J, the junction contained 23 bases not matched to a gene. The study's findings and limits: A model using 13 V-J features told ophthalmopathy apart from stable hyperthyroidism. The model's output predicted ophthalmopathy at a median of roughly 6.9 months prior to onset. Most expanded thyroid clonotypes above 0.001 recurred in blood.

This chain joins TRBV6-5 and TRBJ2-5; 7 bases map to TRBD2. The sequence was collected from a man in his forties with Graves' ophthalmopathy. The sample was blood. CDR3 DNA sequence: TGTGCCAGCAGTCGCTCGGGCGGGAGCTATTCGGGTCAAGGGGAGACCCAGTACTTC. Protein sequence: CASSRSGGSYSGQGETQYF.